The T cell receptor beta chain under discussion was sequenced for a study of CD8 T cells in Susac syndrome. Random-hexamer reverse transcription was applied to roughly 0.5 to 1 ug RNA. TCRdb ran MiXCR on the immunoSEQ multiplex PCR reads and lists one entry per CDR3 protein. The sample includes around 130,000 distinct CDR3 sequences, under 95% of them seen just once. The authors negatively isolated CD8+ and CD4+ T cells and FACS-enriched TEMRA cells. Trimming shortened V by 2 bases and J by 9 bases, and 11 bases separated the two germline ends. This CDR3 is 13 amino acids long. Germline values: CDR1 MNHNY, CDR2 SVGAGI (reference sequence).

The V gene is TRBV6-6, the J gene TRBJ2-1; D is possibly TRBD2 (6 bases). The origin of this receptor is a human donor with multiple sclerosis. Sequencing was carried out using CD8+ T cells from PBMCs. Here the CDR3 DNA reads TGTGCCAGCAGTTACCAGGGAGGCGGTGAGCAGTTCTTC. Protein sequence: CASSYQGGGEQFF.